In this sample, the clone carrying this T cell receptor (beta chain) turned up a few times. This entry is derived from a study of CD8 T cells in ankylosing spondylitis. Libraries for TCR beta were made by quantitative 5'-RACE with molecular barcodes. TCRdb called the 5' RACE reads again in MiXCR, with one record for every CDR3 protein. Of about 250,000 distinct CDR3 sequences in the sample, roughly 18% are singletons; the top ten hold approximately 33%. V was cut by 2 bases and J by 3 bases, with 6 bases left in between. CDR3 size: 12 residues. The germline CDR1 and CDR2 sequences are SQVTM and ANQGSEA.

The specimen was blood, either unsorted or a sorted T cell fraction (not recorded which). The V call is TRBV29-1, the J call TRBJ2-3; D ambiguous. This receptor was taken from a male donor with ankylosing spondylitis or in good health (not recorded which). CDR3: CSVELMTDTQYF. CDR3 nucleotide sequence: TGCAGCGTTGAACTCATGACAGATACGCAGTATTTT.